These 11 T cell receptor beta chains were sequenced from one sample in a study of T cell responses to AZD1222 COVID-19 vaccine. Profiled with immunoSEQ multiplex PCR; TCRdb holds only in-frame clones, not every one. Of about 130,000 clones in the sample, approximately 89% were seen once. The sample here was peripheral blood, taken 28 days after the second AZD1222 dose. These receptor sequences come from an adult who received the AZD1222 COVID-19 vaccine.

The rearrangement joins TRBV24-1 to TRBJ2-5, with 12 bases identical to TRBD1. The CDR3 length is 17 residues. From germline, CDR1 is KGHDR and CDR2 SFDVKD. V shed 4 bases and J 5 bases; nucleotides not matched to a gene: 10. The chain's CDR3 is CATSDPKRDRGPETQYF. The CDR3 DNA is TGTGCCACCAGTGACCCGAAAAGGGACAGGGGGCCCGAGACCCAGTACTTC.

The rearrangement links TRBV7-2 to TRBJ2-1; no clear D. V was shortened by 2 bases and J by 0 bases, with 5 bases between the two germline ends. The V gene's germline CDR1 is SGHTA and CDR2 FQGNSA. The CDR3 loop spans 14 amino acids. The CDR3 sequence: CASSLRSSYNEQFF. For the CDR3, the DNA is TGTGCCAGCAGCTTAAGAAGCTCCTACAATGAGCAGTTCTTC.

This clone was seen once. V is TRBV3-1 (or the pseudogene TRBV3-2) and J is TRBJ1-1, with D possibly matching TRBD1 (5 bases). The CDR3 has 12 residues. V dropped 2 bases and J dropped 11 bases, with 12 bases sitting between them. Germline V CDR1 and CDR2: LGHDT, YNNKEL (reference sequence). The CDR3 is CASSQTGRGAFF. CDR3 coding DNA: TGTGCCAGCAGCCAAACGGGGCGGGGGGCTTTCTTT.

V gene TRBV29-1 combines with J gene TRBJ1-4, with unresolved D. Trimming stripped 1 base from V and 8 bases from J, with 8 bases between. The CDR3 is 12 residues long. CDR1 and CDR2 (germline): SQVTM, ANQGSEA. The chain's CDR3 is CSVEGRNEKLFF. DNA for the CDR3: TGCAGCGTTGAAGGGAGGAACGAAAAACTGTTTTTT.

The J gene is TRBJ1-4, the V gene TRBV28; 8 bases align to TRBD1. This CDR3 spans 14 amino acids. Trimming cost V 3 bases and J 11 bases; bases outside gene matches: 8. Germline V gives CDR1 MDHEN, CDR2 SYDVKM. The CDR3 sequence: CASSFRDRKGKLFF. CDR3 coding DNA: TGTGCCAGCAGTTTCCGGGACAGGAAAGGTAAACTGTTTTTT.

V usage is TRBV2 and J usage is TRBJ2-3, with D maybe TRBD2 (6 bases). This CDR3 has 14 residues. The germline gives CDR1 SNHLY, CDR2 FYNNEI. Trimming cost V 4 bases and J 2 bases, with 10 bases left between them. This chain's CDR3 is CASSGRGFTDTQYF. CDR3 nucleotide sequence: TGTGCCAGCAGTGGGAGGGGCTTCACAGATACGCAGTATTTT.

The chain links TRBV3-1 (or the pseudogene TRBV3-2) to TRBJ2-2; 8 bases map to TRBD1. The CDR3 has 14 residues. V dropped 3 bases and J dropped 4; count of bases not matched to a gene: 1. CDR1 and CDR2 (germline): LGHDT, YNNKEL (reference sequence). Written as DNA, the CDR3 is TGTGCCAGCAGCCACCAGGGGGCCACCGGGGAGCTGTTTTTT. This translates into CASSHQGATGELFF.

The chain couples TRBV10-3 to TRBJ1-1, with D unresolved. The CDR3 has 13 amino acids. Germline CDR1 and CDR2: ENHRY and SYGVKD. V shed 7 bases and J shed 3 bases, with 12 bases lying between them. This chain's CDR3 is CAITRERDTEAFF. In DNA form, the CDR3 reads TGTGCCATCACGAGGGAGCGGGACACTGAAGCTTTCTTT.

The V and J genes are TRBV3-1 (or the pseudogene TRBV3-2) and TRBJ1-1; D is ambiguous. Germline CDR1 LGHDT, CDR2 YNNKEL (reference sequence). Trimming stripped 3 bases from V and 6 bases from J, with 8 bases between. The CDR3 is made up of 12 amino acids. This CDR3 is CASSQEAAEAFF. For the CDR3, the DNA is TGTGCCAGCAGCCAGGAAGCCGCTGAAGCTTTCTTT.

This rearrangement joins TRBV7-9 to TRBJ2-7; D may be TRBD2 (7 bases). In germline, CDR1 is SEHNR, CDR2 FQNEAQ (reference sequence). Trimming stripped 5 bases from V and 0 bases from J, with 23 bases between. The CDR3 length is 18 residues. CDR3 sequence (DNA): TGTGCCAGCAGCCTGTCACGGGGGGCCTTACGGAGCTCCTACGAGCAGTACTTC. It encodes CASSLSRGALRSSYEQYF.

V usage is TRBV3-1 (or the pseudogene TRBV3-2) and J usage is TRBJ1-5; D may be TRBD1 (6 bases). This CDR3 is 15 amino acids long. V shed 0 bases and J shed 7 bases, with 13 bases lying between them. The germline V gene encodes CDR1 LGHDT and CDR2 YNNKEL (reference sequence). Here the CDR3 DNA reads TGTGCCAGCAGCCAAGACGGCGGGGGCCGACAGCCCCAGCATTTT. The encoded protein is CASSQDGGGRQPQHF.